This entry features one TCR beta chain sequence. CDR3 length: 16 residues. Unmatched junction bases numbered 18, after V lost 10 bases and J lost 9 bases. In germline, CDR1 is SNHLY, CDR2 FYNNEI. This sample stems from a study of blood T cell repertoires in COVID-19. Looking at the study overall: Spain, Italy and the United States supplied samples that represented acute and convalescent COVID-19. From T cells, B-cell-depleted T cells, or PBMCs came the material, which was cDNA or gDNA.

In the authors' methods: Amplification from reference gene primers served as the basis for estimated nucleated cell counts. Libraries were prepared by immunoSEQ multiplex PCR; TCRdb keeps only in-frame clonotypes and omits some of them. The V and J calls and clone size come from that table; D and trimming were worked out from the DNA. Of 160,000 or so clones in the sample, more than 75% were seen once. This chain connects TRBV2 to TRBJ1-5, with 10 bases lining up with TRBD1. Material: peripheral blood. The receptor's source is a man aged 35-49 years with acute or convalescent COVID-19. CDR3 nucleotide sequence: TGTGCCACCCGAGCTGGGACAGGGGAAACTCCAGGGCCCCAGCATTTT. Translated, it gives CATRAGTGETPGPQHF. Combining the CDR3 with reference TRBV2 and TRBJ1-5 gives the whole variable domain EPEVTQTPSHQVTQMGQEVILRCVPISNHLYFYWYRQILGQKVEFLVSFYNNEISEKSEIFDDQFSVERPDGSNFTLKIRSTKLEDSAMYFCATRAGTGETPGPQHFGDGTRLSIL.